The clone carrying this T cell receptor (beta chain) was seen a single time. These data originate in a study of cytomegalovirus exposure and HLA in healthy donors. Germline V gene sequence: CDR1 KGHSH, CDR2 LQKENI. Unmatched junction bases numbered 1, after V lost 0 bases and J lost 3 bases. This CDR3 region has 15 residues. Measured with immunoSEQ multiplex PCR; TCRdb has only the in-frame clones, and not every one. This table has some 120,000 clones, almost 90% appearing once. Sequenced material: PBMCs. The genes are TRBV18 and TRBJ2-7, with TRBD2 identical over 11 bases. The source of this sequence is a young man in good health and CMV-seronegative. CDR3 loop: CASSPPGLADYEQYF. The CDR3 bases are TGTGCCAGCTCACCACCGGGACTAGCGGACTACGAGCAGTACTTC. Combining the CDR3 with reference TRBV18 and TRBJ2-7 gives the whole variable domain NAGVMQNPRHLVRRRGQEARLRCSPMKGHSHVYWYRQLPEEGLKFMVYLQKENIIDESGMPKERFSAEFPKEGPSILRIQQVVRGDSAAYFCASSPPGLADYEQYFGPGTRLTVT.